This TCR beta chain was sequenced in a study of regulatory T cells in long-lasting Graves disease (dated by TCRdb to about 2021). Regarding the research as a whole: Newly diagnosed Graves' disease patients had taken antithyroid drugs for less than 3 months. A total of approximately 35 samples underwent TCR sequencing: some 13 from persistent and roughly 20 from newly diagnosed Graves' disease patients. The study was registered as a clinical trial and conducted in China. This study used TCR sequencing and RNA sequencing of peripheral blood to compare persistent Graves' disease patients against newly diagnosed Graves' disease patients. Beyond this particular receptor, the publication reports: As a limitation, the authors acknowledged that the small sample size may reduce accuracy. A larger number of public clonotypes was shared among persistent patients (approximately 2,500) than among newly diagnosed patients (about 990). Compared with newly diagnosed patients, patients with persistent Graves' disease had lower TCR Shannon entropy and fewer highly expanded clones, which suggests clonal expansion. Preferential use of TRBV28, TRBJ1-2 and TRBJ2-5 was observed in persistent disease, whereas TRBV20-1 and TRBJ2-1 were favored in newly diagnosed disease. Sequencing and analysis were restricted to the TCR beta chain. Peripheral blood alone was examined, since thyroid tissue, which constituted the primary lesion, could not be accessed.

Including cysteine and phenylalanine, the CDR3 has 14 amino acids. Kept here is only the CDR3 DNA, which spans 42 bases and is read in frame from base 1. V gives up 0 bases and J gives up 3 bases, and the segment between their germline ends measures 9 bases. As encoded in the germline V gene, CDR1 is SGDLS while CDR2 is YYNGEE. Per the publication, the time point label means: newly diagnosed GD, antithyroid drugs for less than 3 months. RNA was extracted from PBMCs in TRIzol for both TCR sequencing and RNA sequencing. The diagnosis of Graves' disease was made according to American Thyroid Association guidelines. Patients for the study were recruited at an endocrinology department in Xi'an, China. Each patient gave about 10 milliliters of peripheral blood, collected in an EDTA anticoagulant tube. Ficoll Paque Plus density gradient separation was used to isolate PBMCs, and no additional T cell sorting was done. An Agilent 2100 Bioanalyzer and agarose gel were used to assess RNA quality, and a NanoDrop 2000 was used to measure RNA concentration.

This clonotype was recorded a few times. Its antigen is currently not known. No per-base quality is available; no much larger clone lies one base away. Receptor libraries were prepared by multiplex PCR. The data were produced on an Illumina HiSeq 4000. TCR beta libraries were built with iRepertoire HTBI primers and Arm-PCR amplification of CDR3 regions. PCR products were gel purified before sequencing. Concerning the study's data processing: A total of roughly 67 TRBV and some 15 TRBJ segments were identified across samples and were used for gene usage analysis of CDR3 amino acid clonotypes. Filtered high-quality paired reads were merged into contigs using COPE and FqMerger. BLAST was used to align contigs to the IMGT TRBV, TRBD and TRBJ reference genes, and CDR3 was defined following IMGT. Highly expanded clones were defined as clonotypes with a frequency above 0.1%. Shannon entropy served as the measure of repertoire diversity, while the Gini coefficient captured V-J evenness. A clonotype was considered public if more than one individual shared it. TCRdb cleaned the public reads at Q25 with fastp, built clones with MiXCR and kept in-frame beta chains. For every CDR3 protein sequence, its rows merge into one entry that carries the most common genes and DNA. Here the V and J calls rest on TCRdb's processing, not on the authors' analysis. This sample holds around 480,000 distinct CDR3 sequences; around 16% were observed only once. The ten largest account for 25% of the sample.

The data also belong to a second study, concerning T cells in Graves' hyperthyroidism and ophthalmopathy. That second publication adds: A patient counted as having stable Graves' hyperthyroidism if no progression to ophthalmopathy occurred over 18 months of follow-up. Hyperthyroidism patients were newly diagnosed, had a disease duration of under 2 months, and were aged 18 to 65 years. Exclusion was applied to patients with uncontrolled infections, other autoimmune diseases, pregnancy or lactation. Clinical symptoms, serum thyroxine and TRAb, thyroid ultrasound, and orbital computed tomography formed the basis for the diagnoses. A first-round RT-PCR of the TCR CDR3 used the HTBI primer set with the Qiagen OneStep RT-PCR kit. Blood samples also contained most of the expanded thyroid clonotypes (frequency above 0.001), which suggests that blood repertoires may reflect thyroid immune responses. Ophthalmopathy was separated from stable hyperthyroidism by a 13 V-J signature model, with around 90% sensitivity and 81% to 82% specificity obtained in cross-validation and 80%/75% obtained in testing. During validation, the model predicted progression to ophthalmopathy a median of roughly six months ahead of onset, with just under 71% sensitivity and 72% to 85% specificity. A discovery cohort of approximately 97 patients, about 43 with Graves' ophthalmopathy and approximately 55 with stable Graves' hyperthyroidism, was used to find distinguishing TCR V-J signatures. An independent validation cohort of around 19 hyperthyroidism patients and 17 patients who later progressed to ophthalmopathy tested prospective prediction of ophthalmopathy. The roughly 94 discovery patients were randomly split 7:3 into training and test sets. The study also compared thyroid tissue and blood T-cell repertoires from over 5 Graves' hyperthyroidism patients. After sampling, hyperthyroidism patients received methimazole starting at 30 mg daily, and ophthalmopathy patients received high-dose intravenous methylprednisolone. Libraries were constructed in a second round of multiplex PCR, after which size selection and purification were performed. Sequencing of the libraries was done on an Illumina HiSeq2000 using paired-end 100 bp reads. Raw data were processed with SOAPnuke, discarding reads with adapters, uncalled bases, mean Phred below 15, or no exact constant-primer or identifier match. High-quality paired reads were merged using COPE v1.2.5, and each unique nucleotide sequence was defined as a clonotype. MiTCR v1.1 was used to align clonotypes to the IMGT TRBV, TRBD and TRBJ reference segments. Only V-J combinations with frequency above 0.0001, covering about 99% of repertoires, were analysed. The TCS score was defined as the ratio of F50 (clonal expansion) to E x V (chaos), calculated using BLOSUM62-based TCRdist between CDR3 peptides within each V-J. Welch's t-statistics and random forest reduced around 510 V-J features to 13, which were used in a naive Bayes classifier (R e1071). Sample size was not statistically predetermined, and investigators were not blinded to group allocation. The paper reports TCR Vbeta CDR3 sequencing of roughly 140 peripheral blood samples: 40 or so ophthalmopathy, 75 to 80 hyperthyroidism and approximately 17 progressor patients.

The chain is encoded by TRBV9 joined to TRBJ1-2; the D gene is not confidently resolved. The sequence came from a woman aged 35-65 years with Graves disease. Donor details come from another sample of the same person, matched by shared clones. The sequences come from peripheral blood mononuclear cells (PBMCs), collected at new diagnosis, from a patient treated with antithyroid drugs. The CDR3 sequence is CASSVAESYYGYTF. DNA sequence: TGTGCCAGCAGCGTAGCTGAGTCCTACTATGGCTACACCTTC.